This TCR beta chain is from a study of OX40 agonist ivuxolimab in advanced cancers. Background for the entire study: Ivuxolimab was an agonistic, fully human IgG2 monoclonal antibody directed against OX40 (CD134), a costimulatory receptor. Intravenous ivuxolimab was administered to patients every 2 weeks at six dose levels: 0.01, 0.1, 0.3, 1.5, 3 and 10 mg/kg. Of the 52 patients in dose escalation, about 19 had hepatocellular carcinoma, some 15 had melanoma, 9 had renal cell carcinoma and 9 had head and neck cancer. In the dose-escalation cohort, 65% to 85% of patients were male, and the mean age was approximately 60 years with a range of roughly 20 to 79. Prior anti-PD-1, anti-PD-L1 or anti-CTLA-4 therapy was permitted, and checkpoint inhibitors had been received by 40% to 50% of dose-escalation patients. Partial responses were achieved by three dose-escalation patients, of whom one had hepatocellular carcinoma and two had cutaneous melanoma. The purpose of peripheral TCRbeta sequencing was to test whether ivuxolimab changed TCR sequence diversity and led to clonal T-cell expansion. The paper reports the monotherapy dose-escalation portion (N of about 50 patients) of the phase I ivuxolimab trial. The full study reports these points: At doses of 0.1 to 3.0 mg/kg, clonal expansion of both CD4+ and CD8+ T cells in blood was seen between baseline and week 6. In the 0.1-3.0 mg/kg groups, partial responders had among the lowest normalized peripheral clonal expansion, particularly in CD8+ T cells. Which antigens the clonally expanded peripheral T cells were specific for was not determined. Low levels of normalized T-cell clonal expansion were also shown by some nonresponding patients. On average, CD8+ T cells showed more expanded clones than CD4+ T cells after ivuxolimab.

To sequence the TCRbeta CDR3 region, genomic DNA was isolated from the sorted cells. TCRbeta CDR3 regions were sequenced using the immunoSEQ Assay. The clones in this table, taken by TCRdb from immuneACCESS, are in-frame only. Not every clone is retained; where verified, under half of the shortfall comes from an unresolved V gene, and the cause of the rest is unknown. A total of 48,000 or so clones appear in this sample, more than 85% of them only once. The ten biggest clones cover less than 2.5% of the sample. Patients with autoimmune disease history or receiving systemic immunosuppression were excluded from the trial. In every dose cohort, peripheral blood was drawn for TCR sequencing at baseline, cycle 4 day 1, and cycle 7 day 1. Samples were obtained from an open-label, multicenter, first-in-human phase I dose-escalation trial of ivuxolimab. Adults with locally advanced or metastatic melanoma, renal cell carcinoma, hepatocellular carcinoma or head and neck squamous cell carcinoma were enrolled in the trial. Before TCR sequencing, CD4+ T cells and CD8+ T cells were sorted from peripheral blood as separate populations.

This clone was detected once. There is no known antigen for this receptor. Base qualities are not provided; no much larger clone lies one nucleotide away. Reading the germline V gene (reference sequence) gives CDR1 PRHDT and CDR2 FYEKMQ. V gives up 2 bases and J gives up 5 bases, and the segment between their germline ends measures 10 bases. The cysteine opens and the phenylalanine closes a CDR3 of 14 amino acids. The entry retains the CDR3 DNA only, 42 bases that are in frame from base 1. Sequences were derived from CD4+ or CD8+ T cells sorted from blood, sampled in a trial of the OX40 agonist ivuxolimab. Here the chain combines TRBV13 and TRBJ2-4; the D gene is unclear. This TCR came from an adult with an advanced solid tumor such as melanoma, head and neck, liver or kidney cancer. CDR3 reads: CASSLRESQNIQYF. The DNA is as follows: TGTGCCAGCAGCTTAAGGGAATCCCAAAACATTCAGTACTTC.